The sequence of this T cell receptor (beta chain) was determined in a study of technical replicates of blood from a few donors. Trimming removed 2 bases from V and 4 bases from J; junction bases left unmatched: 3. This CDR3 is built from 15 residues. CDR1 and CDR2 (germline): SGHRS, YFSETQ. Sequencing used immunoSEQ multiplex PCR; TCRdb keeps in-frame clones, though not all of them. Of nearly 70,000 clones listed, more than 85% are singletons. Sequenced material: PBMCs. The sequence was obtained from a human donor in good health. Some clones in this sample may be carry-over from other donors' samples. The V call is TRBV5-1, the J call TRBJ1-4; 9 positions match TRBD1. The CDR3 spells CASSLQGAVNEKLFF. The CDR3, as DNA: TGCGCCAGCAGCTTACAGGGGGCGGTTAATGAAAAACTGTTTTTT.